This T cell receptor (beta chain) is drawn from a study of blood T cell repertoires in COVID-19. Study-level background: Acute and convalescent COVID-19 samples came from the United States, Italy and Spain. The analysed material was cDNA or gDNA that came from T cells, B-cell-depleted T cells, or PBMCs.

Deletions cut 5 bases from V and 5 bases from J, with 8 bases between. The CDR3 is 12 amino acids. Germline V gene lookup returns CDR1 SGHVS and CDR2 FQNEAQ. Original processing notes: Researchers report that nucleated cell counts were estimated from reference gene primer amplification. The method was immunoSEQ multiplex PCR; TCRdb's version includes in-frame clones alone and lacks a portion of them. For V, J and clone size, that table is used; D and trimming come from the DNA. The sample yields a few hundred thousand clones, more than 75% seen once. The sequencing sample was made of peripheral blood. The chain uses TRBV7-8 and TRBJ2-3, with no clear D. This sequence was found in a woman in her forties or fifties with acute or convalescent COVID-19. The CDR3 is CASSPTLDTQYF. As DNA, the CDR3 is TGTGCCAGCAGCCCGACATTAGATACGCAGTATTTT.